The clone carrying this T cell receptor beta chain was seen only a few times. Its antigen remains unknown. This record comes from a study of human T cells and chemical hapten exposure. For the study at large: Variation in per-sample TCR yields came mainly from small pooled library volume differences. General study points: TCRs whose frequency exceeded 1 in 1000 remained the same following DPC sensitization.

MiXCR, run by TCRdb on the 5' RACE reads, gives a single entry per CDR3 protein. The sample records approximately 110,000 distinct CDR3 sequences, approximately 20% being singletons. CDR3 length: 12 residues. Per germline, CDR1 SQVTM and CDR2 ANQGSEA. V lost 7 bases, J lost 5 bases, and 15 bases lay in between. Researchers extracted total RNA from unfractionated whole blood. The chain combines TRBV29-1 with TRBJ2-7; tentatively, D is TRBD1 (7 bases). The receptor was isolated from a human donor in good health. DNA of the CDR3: TGCAGCGCTAGCCAGGGGGGTAACGAGCAGTACTTC. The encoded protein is CSASQGGNEQYF.